A selection of T cell receptor beta chains follows, all from one sample in a study of a mutant IDH1 vaccine in newly diagnosed glioma. Their target antigens are unknown. The method was immunoSEQ multiplex PCR; TCRdb's version includes in-frame clones alone and lacks a portion of them. The data show around 34,000 clones, with roughly 50% seen just once and approximately 9.9% held by the top ten. The material sequenced was PBMCs, taken from a glioma patient whose treatment included an IDH1 peptide vaccine. The receptors stem from a woman aged 18-35 years with glioma. Both conserved end residues are part of each CDR3. D genes are given only for firm matches. Clone size is given for some rows only: seen once, a few or many times, or a class if the clone is expanded.

V	J	D	size	DNA	CDR3
TRBV29-1	TRBJ2-1	TRBD1	.	TGCAGCGTTGAAGACCAACGGACAGGCGACAATGAGCAGTTCTTC	CSVEDQRTGDNEQFF
TRBV4-1	TRBJ2-2	.	.	TGCGCCAGCAGCCGAGGCACCGGGGAGCTGTTTTTT	CASSRGTGELFF
TRBV27	TRBJ2-5	.	.	TGTGCCAGCAGTTATACAGGGCTCCAAGAGACCCAGTACTTC	CASSYTGLQETQYF
TRBV27	TRBJ1-4	.	.	TGTGCCAGCTGGCCCGGGGGGACAACTAATGAAAAACTGTTTTTT	CASWPGGTTNEKLFF
TRBV30	TRBJ2-2	.	.	TGTGCCTGGAACGGTGGGAACACCGGGGAGCTGTTTTTT	CAWNGGNTGELFF
TRBV5-6	TRBJ1-1	.	.	TGTGCCAGCAGCTTGGGAGTGGCAGGCACTGAAGCTTTCTTT	CASSLGVAGTEAFF
TRBV5-1	TRBJ2-1	.	.	TGCGCCAGCAGCTTAGGGGTAGGTGAGCAGTTCTTC	CASSLGVGEQFF
TRBV5-1	TRBJ2-1	.	.	TGCGCCAGCATCCCCCGGACCGGGAACGGTGCCAATGAGCAGTTCTTC	CASIPRTGNGANEQFF
TRBV30	TRBJ1-2	.	once	TGTGCCTGGTCCCAAGCCTTGGGTGGCTACACCTTC	CAWSQALGGYTF
TRBV5-8	TRBJ2-3	.	.	TGTGCCAGCAGCTTGGGAACACAGAAAAGCACAGATACGCAGTATTTT	CASSLGTQKSTDTQYF
TRBV13	TRBJ1-1	TRBD1	few	TGTGCCAGCAGCTTTCGTCGGACAGGGATCGCGTACACTGAAGCTTTCTTT	CASSFRRTGIAYTEAFF
TRBV27	TRBJ2-7	TRBD2	once	TGTGCCAGCACCTCTAGCGGCGAGCAGTACTTC	CASTSSGEQYF
TRBV18	TRBJ2-5	.	.	TGTGCCAGCTCACTTGCGGCCCAAGAGACCCAGTACTTC	CASSLAAQETQYF
TRBV4-1	TRBJ2-3	.	.	TGCGCCAGCAGCCTGGGACGGACCTGGCAAGATACGCAGTATTTT	CASSLGRTWQDTQYF
TRBV25-1	TRBJ2-5	.	.	TGTGCCAGCAGTGATAGGGCGGAGCAGTACTTC	CASSDRAEQYF
TRBV6-5	TRBJ1-2	.	.	TGTGCCAGCACTACCGCGGGGCCTAACTATGGCTACACCTTC	CASTTAGPNYGYTF
TRBV6-5	TRBJ2-1	.	.	TGTGCCAGCAGTTACGGGGACTCGCAGTACAATGAGCAGTTCTTC	CASSYGDSQYNEQFF
TRBV7-9	TRBJ1-1	.	.	TGTGCCAGCAGCTTGACGGTGAACACTGAAGCTTTCTTT	CASSLTVNTEAFF
TRBV9	TRBJ2-7	TRBD1	few	TGTGCCAGCAGCCCCCATCAGGGGGCTACCTACGAGCAGTACTTC	CASSPHQGATYEQYF
TRBV19	TRBJ2-5	.	.	TGTGCCAGTAGTTCGAACAGGGATTTCCAAGAGACCCAGTACTTC	CASSSNRDFQETQYF
TRBV7-9	TRBJ1-2	.	few	TGTGCCAGCAGCGGTTGGGATCATGGCTACACCTTC	CASSGWDHGYTF
TRBV6-4	TRBJ2-4	.	.	TGTGCCAGCAGTAAAGGGACCCCCCAACCTGCCAAAAACATTCAGTACTTC	CASSKGTPQPAKNIQYF
TRBV5-5	TRBJ2-7	.	.	TGTGCCAGCAGCTTGGTATGGGACTACGAGCAGTACTTC	CASSLVWDYEQYF
TRBV13	TRBJ2-7	TRBD1	few	TGTGCCAGCAGCTTAGCCAAGACGACAGGGAGCTACGAGCAGTACTTC	CASSLAKTTGSYEQYF
TRBV5-1	TRBJ2-1	TRBD2	once	TGCGCCAGCAGCGCGACCGGGACTAACGTCGATGAGCAGTTCTTC	CASSATGTNVDEQFF
TRBV30	TRBJ1-4	TRBD1	.	TGTGCCTGGAGTGTGAGGGGGACAGTAAAGAATGAAAAACTGTTTTTT	CAWSVRGTVKNEKLFF
TRBV30	TRBJ2-3	.	once	TGTGCCTGGAGATTTACCGGCACAGATACGCAGTATTTT	CAWRFTGTDTQYF
TRBV19	TRBJ1-4	TRBD1	.	TGTGCCAGTAGTATTCAGGGGGCAACTAATGAAAAACTGTTTTTT	CASSIQGATNEKLFF
TRBV6-1	TRBJ1-5	TRBD1	once	TGTGCCAGTCACACCCTGGACAGGTTGCATCCCCAGCATTTT	CASHTLDRLHPQHF
TRBV11-3	TRBJ2-1	.	.	TGTGCCAGCAGTCTGGTTTCCTACAATGAGCAGTTCTTC	CASSLVSYNEQFF
TRBV7-2	TRBJ1-5	.	.	TGTGCCAGCAGCTTAGCGCGGGGGGCTGGGCAGCCCCAGCATTTT	CASSLARGAGQPQHF
TRBV19	TRBJ1-5	.	large	TGTGCCAGTAGCTCGGGGGTCAGTCAGCCCCAGCATTTT	CASSSGVSQPQHF
TRBV7-7	TRBJ2-5	.	.	TGTGCTAGCAGCCCGGTAGGGGAAAAGACCCAGTACTTC	CASSPVGEKTQYF
TRBV10-3	TRBJ2-7	TRBD1	.	TGTGCCGCATCAACACCGGGACAGGGGAGCTCCTACGAGCAGTACTTC	CAASTPGQGSSYEQYF
TRBV4-1	TRBJ2-7	.	.	TGCGCCAGCAGCCAAGATCGACTAGACTACACCTACGAGCAGTACTTC	CASSQDRLDYTYEQYF
TRBV5-5	TRBJ1-5	.	once	TGTGCCAGCCGAGTGGCGGGGTATAGCAATCAGCCCCAGCATTTT	CASRVAGYSNQPQHF
TRBV14	TRBJ2-4	.	few	TGTGCCAGCAGCCAACTAAGAGCCAAAAACATTCAGTACTTC	CASSQLRAKNIQYF
TRBV6-6	TRBJ1-2	.	.	TGTGCCAACGGTGGGCAGGGGAGGATAGACACCTTC	CANGGQGRIDTF
TRBV2	TRBJ1-1	.	.	TGTGCCAGCAGTGGACTTTATAAAGGGCGGAGCACTGAAGCTTTCTTT	CASSGLYKGRSTEAFF
TRBV27	TRBJ1-2	.	few	TGTGCCAGCAGTTTTGACAGGCGCTATGGCTACACCTTC	CASSFDRRYGYTF
TRBV5-1	TRBJ2-1	TRBD2	.	TGCGCCAGCAGCACCGTGGGAGCGGGAGGGCCGAATGAGCAGTTCTTC	CASSTVGAGGPNEQFF
TRBV5-6	TRBJ2-7	.	few	TGTGCCAGCAGCGGATCCTTCTACGAGCAGTACTTC	CASSGSFYEQYF
TRBV6-6	TRBJ2-1	.	few	TGTGCCAGCAGTTACCCCGGACTAACGAATGAGCAGTTCTTC	CASSYPGLTNEQFF